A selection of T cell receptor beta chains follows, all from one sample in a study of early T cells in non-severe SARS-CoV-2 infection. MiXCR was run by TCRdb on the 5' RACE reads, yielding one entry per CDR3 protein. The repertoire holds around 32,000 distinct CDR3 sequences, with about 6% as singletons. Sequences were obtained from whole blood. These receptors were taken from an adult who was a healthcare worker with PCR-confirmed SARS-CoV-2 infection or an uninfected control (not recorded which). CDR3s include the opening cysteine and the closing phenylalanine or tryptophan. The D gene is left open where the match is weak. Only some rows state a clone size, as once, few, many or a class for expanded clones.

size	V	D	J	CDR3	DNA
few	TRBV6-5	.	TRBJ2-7	CASSYAGSSYEQYF	TGTGCCAGCAGTTACGCAGGGAGCTCCTACGAGCAGTACTTC
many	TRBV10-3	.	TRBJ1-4	CAISEEGKKLFF	TGTGCCATCAGTGAAGAGGGGAAAAAACTGTTTTTT
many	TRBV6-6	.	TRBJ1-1	CASIRDGFNTEAFF	TGTGCCAGCATTAGGGACGGATTTAACACTGAAGCTTTCTTT
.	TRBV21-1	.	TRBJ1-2	CASSKAPGYTF	TGTGCCAGCAGCAAAGCGCCTGGCTACACCTTC
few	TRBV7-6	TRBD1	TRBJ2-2	CASSLASLLTGGYTGELFF	TGTGCCAGCAGCTTAGCCTCGCTCTTGACAGGGGGCTACACCGGGGAGCTGTTTTTT
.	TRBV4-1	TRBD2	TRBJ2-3	CASSQGDTAGGPDTQYF	TGCGCCAGCAGCCAGGGCGACACAGCGGGGGGGCCAGATACGCAGTATTTT
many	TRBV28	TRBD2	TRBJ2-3	CASSLFGEGADTQYF	TGTGCCAGCAGTTTATTTGGGGAGGGCGCAGATACGCAGTATTTT
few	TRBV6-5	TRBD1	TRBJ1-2	CASSETGVNYGYTF	TGTGCCAGCAGCGAGACAGGGGTTAACTATGGCTACACCTTC
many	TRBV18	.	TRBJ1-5	CASSPRGLSNQPQHF	TGTGCCAGCTCACCACGGGGACTGAGCAATCAGCCCCAGCATTTT
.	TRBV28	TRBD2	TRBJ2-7	CASSLGLAGGSSYEQYF	TGTGCCAGCAGCCTGGGACTAGCGGGGGGTAGCTCCTACGAGCAGTACTTC
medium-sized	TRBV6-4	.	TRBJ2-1	CASSSGTLSYNEQFF	TGTGCCAGCAGCTCCGGGACCCTCTCCTACAATGAGCAGTTCTTC
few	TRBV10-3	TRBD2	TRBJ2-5	CAISGTSGETQYF	TGTGCCATCAGTGGGACTAGCGGGGAGACCCAGTACTTC
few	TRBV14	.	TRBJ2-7	CASSQNRETYEQYF	TGTGCCAGCAGCCAAAATAGGGAAACCTACGAGCAGTACTTC
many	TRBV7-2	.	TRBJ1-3	CASSLSWGSGNTIYF	TGTGCCAGCAGCCTAAGCTGGGGGTCGGGAAACACCATATATTTT
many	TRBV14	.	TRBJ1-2	CASSQAGQFGGYTF	TGTGCCAGCAGCCAAGCGGGGCAGTTTGGTGGCTACACCTTC
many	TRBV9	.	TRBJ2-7	CASSGLRGFYEQYF	TGTGCCAGCAGCGGCCTTCGGGGGTTCTACGAGCAGTACTTC
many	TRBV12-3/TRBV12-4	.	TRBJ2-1	CASSLMTAYNEQFF	TGTGCCAGCAGTTTAATGACAGCTTACAATGAGCAGTTCTTC
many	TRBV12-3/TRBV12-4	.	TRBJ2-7	CASSLRHEQYF	TGTGCCAGCAGTTTGAGGCACGAGCAGTACTTC
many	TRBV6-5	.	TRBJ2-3	CASSWDLGTDTQYF	TGTGCCAGCAGTTGGGACTTAGGCACAGATACGCAGTATTTT
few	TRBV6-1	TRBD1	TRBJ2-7	CASSEGGTDAYEQYF	TGTGCCAGCAGTGAAGGAGGGACAGATGCCTACGAGCAGTACTTC
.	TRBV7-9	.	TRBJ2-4	CASSLVQGAKNIQYF	TGTGCCAGCAGCTTAGTCCAGGGGGCCAAAAACATTCAGTACTTC
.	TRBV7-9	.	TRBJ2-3	CASSRGSGYTDTQYF	TGTGCCAGCAGCCGAGGTAGCGGCTACACAGATACGCAGTATTTT
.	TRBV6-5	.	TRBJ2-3	CASSFEPQNTDTQYF	TGTGCCAGCAGTTTTGAGCCCCAAAACACAGATACGCAGTATTTT
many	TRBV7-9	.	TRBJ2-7	CASSLAGVTYEQYF	TGTGCCAGCAGCTTAGCGGGGGTGACCTACGAGCAGTACTTC
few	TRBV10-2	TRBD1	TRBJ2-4	CASWDSENIQYF	TGCGCCAGTTGGGACAGTGAAAACATTCAGTACTTC
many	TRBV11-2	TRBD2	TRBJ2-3	CASRPGTSGGAKDTQYF	TGTGCCAGCAGACCCGGGACTAGCGGGGGGGCGAAAGATACGCAGTATTTT
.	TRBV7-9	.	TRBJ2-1	CASSPGTANEQFF	TGTGCCAGCAGCCCCGGGACCGCTAATGAGCAGTTCTTC